Presented here are 26 T cell receptor beta chains from one specimen sequenced in a study of OX40 agonist ivuxolimab in advanced cancers. Assay: immunoSEQ multiplex PCR; the TCRdb copy retains only in-frame clones and omits some. The sample carries 65,000 to 75,000 clones, around 84% recorded once. Material: CD4+ or CD8+ T cells sorted from blood, obtained in a trial of the OX40 agonist ivuxolimab. Receptors were obtained from an adult with an advanced solid tumor such as melanoma, head and neck, liver or kidney cancer.

The chain joins TRBV5-4 to TRBJ2-3, with TRBD1 identical over 7 bases. The V gene's germline CDR1 is SGHNT and CDR2 YYREEE (reference sequence). The trim removed 5 bases at V and 2 bases at J, leaving 14 bases unmatched. This CDR3 has 17 residues. As DNA, the CDR3 is TGTGCCAGCAGACCGGACAGGTCAGAAGGCTTCACAGATACGCAGTATTTT. It specifies CASRPDRSEGFTDTQYF.

The CDR3 sequence is CASSQVITGNTEAFF. CDR3 in DNA: TGCGCCAGCAGCCAAGTTATAACCGGGAACACTGAAGCTTTCTTT. This chain connects TRBV4-1 to TRBJ1-1; no definite D call. CDR1 is MGHRA, CDR2 YSYEKL, per germline. The ends were cut back, 1 base at V and 1 base at J, with 10 bases in the middle. The length of the CDR3 is 15 residues.

This sequence joins TRBV5-1 and TRBJ2-2, with D uncertain. Looked up from germline, CDR1 is SGHRS and CDR2 is YFSETQ. V dropped 0 bases and J dropped 9 bases, with 12 bases sitting between them. This CDR3 is 14 amino acids long. CDR3 residues: CASSLGPDVRELFF. CDR3 in DNA: TGCGCCAGCAGCTTGGGGCCTGACGTTCGGGAGCTGTTTTTT.

The chain joins TRBV9 to TRBJ1-1, with 9 bases identical to TRBD1. Germline V CDR1 and CDR2: SGDLS, YYNGEE. V trimming: 0 bases; J trimming: 5 bases; junction bases outside the gene matches: 5. There are 15 residues in the CDR3. CDR3 sequence reads: CASSVGVTGGTEAFF. As DNA, the CDR3 is TGTGCCAGCAGCGTAGGGGTGACAGGGGGGACTGAAGCTTTCTTT.

V gene TRBV6-5 combines with J gene TRBJ1-2; 7 bases map to TRBD1. Germline V gene sequence: CDR1 MNHEY, CDR2 SVGAGI. The CDR3 extends over 15 amino acids. Trimming removed 5 bases from V and 6 bases from J; junction bases left unmatched: 12. The CDR3 spells CASSRRQGGSDGYTF. In nucleotides, the CDR3 is TGTGCCAGCAGTCGCCGACAGGGTGGGTCGGATGGCTACACCTTC.

J is TRBJ1-2 and V is TRBV5-1; perhaps TRBD1 as D (6 bases). Germline CDR1 and CDR2: SGHRS and YFSETQ. Between the trimmed V and J ends, which lost 1 base and 6 bases, there was a span of 10 bases. The CDR3 spans 13 residues. Here the CDR3 reads CASSLNRANGYTF. DNA for the CDR3: TGCGCCAGCAGCTTGAACAGGGCAAATGGCTACACCTTC.

The genes are TRBV5-8 and TRBJ1-5; D gene unclear. CDR1 and CDR2 (germline): SGHTS, YDEGEE. Between the trimmed V and J ends, which lost 1 base and 7 bases, there was a span of 6 bases. There are 12 residues in the CDR3. DNA of the CDR3: TGTGCCAGCAGCTTGTTCGCCCAGCCCCAGCATTTT. Its protein is CASSLFAQPQHF.

V gene TRBV5-1 combines with J gene TRBJ1-1; TRBD1 matches 9 bases. Germline V gives CDR1 SGHRS, CDR2 YFSETQ. Unmatched junction bases numbered 4, after V lost 0 bases and J lost 10 bases. The CDR3 has 13 residues. CDR3 nucleotide sequence: TGCGCCAGCAGCTTGGAGACAGGGGGAGTAGCTTTCTTT. It is translated as CASSLETGGVAFF.

The chain links TRBV9 to TRBJ1-2; no clear D. This CDR3 comprises 14 residues. The V gene lost 3 bases and the J gene lost 1 base, with 10 bases spanning the gap. Germline CDR1 SGDLS, CDR2 YYNGEE. Written as DNA, the CDR3 is TGTGCCAGCAGCGGGCTACAGTTTAACTATGGCTACACCTTC. Translating gives CASSGLQFNYGYTF.

The V gene is TRBV5-4, the J gene TRBJ1-2; weak D call: TRBD1 (5 bases). The CDR3 spans 14 residues. In germline, CDR1 is SGHNT, CDR2 YYREEE (reference sequence). Trimming took off 3 bases at V and 4 bases at J, with 13 bases between the two ends. CDR3 region: CASSSPWDVYGYTF. CDR3 bases: TGTGCCAGCAGCTCACCTTGGGACGTCTATGGCTACACCTTC.

The rearrangement links TRBV7-2 to TRBJ1-1; D might be TRBD1 (5 bases). The CDR3 length is 17 residues. V shed 4 bases and J shed 0 bases, with 18 bases lying between them. From germline, CDR1 is SGHTA and CDR2 FQGNSA. The CDR3 DNA sequence: TGTGCCAGCAGCTCCTGGGACTGGTCCTACATGAACACTGAAGCTTTCTTT. Its translation is CASSSWDWSYMNTEAFF.

The rearrangement uses TRBV15 and TRBJ2-7; 8 nucleotides match TRBD1. Trimming removed 0 bases from V and 4 bases from J; junction bases left unmatched: 8. This CDR3 contains 16 residues. The germline gives CDR1 LNHNV, CDR2 YYDKDF (reference sequence). The CDR3 reads CATSRDRQGAGYEQYF. The CDR3 DNA follows: TGTGCCACCAGCAGAGATCGGCAGGGGGCTGGGTACGAGCAGTACTTC.

The rearrangement links TRBV19 to TRBJ1-2; TRBD1 matches 8 bases. This CDR3 contains 15 residues. V shed 2 bases and J 3 bases; nucleotides not matched to a gene: 5. Germline V gene lookup returns CDR1 LNHDA and CDR2 SQIVND (reference sequence). The CDR3 nucleotides read TGTGCCAGTAGTATAACAGGGGGACCTCACTATGGCTACACCTTC. Amino acids: CASSITGGPHYGYTF.

The chain is built from TRBV9 and TRBJ2-3; either TRBD1 or TRBD2 may supply D (6 bases each). There are 18 residues in the CDR3. Germline CDR1 and CDR2: SGDLS and YYNGEE. V lost 4 bases and J 6 bases, leaving 27 bases between the germline ends. CDR3 DNA sequence: TGTGCCAGCAGCCCCTGGGAGAGCGTAGGAGGGGGAGGCGATACGCAGTATTTT. This sequence encodes CASSPWESVGGGGDTQYF.

The rearrangement uses TRBV28 and TRBJ2-7; D is possibly TRBD2 (6 bases). The ends were cut back, 7 bases at V and 2 bases at J, with 15 bases in the middle. This CDR3 region has 14 residues. CDR1 MDHEN and CDR2 SYDVKM come from the germline V gene. The CDR3, as DNA: TGTGCCAGCACCCCTGGGGGGAAAACCTACGAGCAGTACTTC. It yields the protein CASTPGGKTYEQYF.

This chain joins TRBV6-1 and TRBJ1-4; 11 bases line up with TRBD1. Germline lookup yields CDR1 MNHNS and CDR2 SASEGT. The V and J ends lost 6 bases and 2 bases, in that order; junction bases with no gene match: 2. CDR3 length: 15 amino acids. The CDR3 DNA is TGTGCCAGCAGGGACAGGGGGCGCACTAATGAAAAACTGTTTTTT. Amino acids: CASRDRGRTNEKLFF.

In its sample, this clone was seen once. The chain is built from TRBV5-1 and TRBJ2-3, with TRBD1 matching over 11 bases. Germline V gene lookup returns CDR1 SGHRS and CDR2 YFSETQ. Trimming cost V 4 bases and J 3 bases; bases outside gene matches: 4. The CDR3 loop spans 15 amino acids. CDR3 residues: CASSPRDRGTDTQYF. CDR3 nucleotide sequence: TGCGCCAGCAGCCCCCGGGACAGGGGGACAGATACGCAGTATTTT.

The V gene is TRBV7-3, the J gene TRBJ2-1; 11 bases align to TRBD2. Trimming cost V 5 bases and J 2 bases; bases outside gene matches: 5. Germline assignment: CDR1 SGHTA and CDR2 FQGTGA. This CDR3 has 16 amino acids. DNA for the CDR3: TGTGCCAGCAGCGCCCGACTAGCGGGGCCCTACAATGAGCAGTTCTTC. This translates into CASSARLAGPYNEQFF.

The chain combines TRBV6-5 with TRBJ1-1; 8 positions agree with TRBD1. CDR1 is MNHEY and CDR2 is SVGAGI in the germline V gene. CDR3 size: 14 residues. With V trimmed by 5 bases and J by 4 bases, 6 bases remained unmatched. CDR3: CASSDRGLSTEAFF. The CDR3 DNA is TGTGCCAGCAGTGACAGGGGCCTGAGCACTGAAGCTTTCTTT.

This clone was picked up one time. V is TRBV11-1 and J is TRBJ2-7, with D uncertain. V gave up 1 base and J gave up 6 bases, with 4 bases separating them. The CDR3 sequence is 11 residues long. Germline V gene lookup returns CDR1 SGHAT and CDR2 FQDESV (reference sequence). The CDR3 reads CASSLGSEQYF. The CDR3 DNA is TGTGCCAGCAGCTTAGGAAGCGAGCAGTACTTC.

The CDR3 protein is CASSPRQEYYEQYF. CDR3 in DNA: TGTGCCAGCAGTCCCCGACAGGAATACTACGAGCAGTACTTC. The chain couples TRBV6-6 to TRBJ2-7; weak D call: TRBD1 (6 bases). Germline values: CDR1 MNHNY, CDR2 SVGAGI (reference sequence). Deletions cut 5 bases from V and 3 bases from J, with 14 bases between. The CDR3 covers 14 residues.

The chain links TRBV9 to TRBJ2-7; D remains unclear. Trimming took 0 bases from V and 0 from J, leaving 4 bases between them. This CDR3 has 13 amino acids. Germline V lookup: CDR1 SGDLS, CDR2 YYNGEE. Here the CDR3 reads CASSVATSYEQYF. The CDR3 bases are TGTGCCAGCAGCGTAGCTACCTCCTACGAGCAGTACTTC.

The J gene is TRBJ2-7, the V gene TRBV6-1; the match to TRBD2 covers 7 bases. The CDR3 covers 19 residues. In germline, CDR1 is MNHNS, CDR2 SASEGT. The junction had 21 bases not matched to a gene; V was cut back by 0 bases and J by 7 bases. CDR3 DNA sequence: TGTGCCAGCAGTGAAGCGTATAAACGACTAGCACCACCATTAGGGGAGCAGTACTTC. This sequence encodes CASSEAYKRLAPPLGEQYF.

The J gene is TRBJ2-1, the V gene TRBV7-3; the D call may be TRBD1 or TRBD2 (5 bases each). CDR1 is SGHTA, CDR2 FQGTGA, per germline. V lost 3 bases and J 8 bases, leaving 17 bases between the germline ends. The CDR3 spans 15 residues. CDR3 sequence: CASSFGDPAVDEQFF. The CDR3 region has the DNA TGTGCCAGCAGCTTCGGGGACCCGGCGGTAGATGAGCAGTTCTTC.

This clone showed up just a few times. This chain uses TRBV28 with TRBJ1-4; 7 bases are a match to TRBD1. Trimming at V came to 3 bases and at J to 7 bases, leaving 5 bases not matched to a gene. This CDR3 has 14 amino acids. Germline V gene sequence: CDR1 MDHEN, CDR2 SYDVKM. The CDR3 sequence: CASSFGRGSEKLFF. The CDR3 nucleotides are TGTGCCAGCAGTTTTGGCAGGGGGTCTGAAAAACTGTTTTTT.

The chain recombines TRBV28 with TRBJ1-4; no definite D call. CDR1 MDHEN and CDR2 SYDVKM come from the germline V gene. This CDR3 contains 14 residues. Between the trimmed V and J ends, which lost 5 bases and 5 bases, there was a span of 12 bases. The CDR3 is CASSQRPNNEKLFF. The CDR3 DNA is TGTGCCAGCAGTCAGAGGCCTAACAATGAAAAACTGTTTTTT.